The clone carrying this TCR beta chain was seen many times. Antigen: not known. The data derive from a study of T cells in Graves' hyperthyroidism and ophthalmopathy. Amplified regions were TCR beta CDR3 sequences from RNA transcripts. Researchers ran a first-round RT-PCR on the TCR CDR3 using the HTBI primer set. TCRdb re-called the multiplex PCR reads through MiXCR, storing one row per CDR3 protein. Of 50,000 to 60,000 distinct CDR3 sequences detected, 49% appear once; the ten largest clones hold 12%. Study observations and caveats: Most clonotypes expanded in thyroid above 0.001 were likewise present in blood. A model of 13 V-J features distinguished ophthalmopathy from stable hyperthyroidism.

Germline lookup yields CDR1 MNHEY and CDR2 SVGAGI. This CDR3 comprises 14 residues. Between the trimmed V and J ends, which lost 4 bases and 7 bases, there was a span of 13 bases. Each diagnosis was grounded in clinical symptoms, serum thyroxine and TRAb, thyroid ultrasound, and orbital computed tomography. Extraction of PBMCs used about 9.2 ml of fresh peripheral blood. The chain employs TRBV6-5 and TRBJ2-2; the D gene is possibly TRBD2 (6 bases). Source material: blood. The sequence was obtained from a woman aged 25 to 39 with Graves' ophthalmopathy. CDR3 protein: CASSFRESIGELFF. The CDR3 DNA follows: TGTGCCAGCAGTTTTCGGGAGTCAATCGGGGAGCTGTTTTTT.